This paragraph covers one T cell receptor (beta chain) sequence. Its antigen is unidentified. CDR1 is SGHTA and CDR2 is FQGTGA in the germline V gene. The CDR3 is 15 residues long. V lost 6 bases, J lost 0 bases, and 5 bases stayed unmatched. Sequenced samples came from active juvenile idiopathic arthritis patients. Assay: immunoSEQ multiplex PCR; the TCRdb copy retains only in-frame clones and omits some. The sample carries around 30,000 clones, nearly 95% recorded once. This sample is drawn from a study of circulating and synovial CD4+ cells in juvenile arthritis. Findings and caveats of the study: Compared with bulk blood, circulating pathogenic-like lymphocytes shared substantially more CDR3 sequences with synovial T cells. Bulk blood CD4 repertoires were more diverse than these.

Material for sequencing was CD4+ T cells from blood. The rearrangement links TRBV7-3 to TRBJ2-1; 7 bases are a match to TRBD1. This receptor was obtained from a human donor with juvenile idiopathic arthritis. The CDR3 nucleotides read TGTGCCAGCAGTTTGGACAGGATCTCCTACAATGAGCAGTTCTTC. It is translated as CASSLDRISYNEQFF.